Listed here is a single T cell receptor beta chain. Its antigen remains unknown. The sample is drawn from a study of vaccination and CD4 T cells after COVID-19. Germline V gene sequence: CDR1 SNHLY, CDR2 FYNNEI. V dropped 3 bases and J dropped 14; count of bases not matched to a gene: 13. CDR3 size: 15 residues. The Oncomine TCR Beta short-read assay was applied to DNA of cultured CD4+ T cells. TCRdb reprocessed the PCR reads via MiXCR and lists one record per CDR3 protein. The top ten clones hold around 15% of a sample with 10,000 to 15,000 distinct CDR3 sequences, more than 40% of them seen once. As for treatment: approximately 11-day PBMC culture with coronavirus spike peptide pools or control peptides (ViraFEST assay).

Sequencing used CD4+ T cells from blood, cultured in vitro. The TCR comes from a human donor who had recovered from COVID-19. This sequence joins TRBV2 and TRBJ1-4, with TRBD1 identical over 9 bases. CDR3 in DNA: TGTGCCAGCAGTGACCCGGGACAGGGAAGGTCAAGGCTGTTTTTT. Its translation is CASSDPGQGRSRLFF.